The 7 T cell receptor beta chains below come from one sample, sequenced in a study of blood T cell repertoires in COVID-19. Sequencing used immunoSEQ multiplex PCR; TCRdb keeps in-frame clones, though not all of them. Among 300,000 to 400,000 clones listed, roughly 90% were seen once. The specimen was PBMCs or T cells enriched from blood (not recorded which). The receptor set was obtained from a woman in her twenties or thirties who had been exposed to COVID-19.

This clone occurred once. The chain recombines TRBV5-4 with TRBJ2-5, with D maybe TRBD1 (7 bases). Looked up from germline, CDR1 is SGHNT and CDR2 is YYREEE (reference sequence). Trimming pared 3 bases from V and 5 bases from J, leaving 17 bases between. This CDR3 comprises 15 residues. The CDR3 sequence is CASSSQQGGGETQYF. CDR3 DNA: TGTGCCAGCAGCTCCCAGCAGGGGGGCGGGGAGACCCAGTACTTC.

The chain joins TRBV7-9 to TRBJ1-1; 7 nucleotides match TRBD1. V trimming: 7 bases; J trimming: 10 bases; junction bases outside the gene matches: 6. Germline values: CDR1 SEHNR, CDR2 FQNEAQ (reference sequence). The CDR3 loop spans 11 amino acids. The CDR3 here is CASTSTGRAFF. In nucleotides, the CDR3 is TGTGCCAGCACCTCGACAGGGAGAGCTTTCTTT.

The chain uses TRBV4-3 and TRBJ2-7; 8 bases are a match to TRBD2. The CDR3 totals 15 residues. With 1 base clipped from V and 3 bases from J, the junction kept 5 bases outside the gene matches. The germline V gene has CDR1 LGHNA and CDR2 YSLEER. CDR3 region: CASSQAAGGNYEQYF. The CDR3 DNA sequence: TGCGCCAGCAGCCAAGCGGCGGGGGGAAACTACGAGCAGTACTTC.

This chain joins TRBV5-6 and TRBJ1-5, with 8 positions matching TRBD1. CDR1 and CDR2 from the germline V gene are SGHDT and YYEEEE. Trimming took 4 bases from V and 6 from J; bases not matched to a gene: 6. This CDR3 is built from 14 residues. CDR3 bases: TGTGCCAGCAGCCGATCAGGGGGCCCTCAGCCCCAGCATTTT. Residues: CASSRSGGPQPQHF.

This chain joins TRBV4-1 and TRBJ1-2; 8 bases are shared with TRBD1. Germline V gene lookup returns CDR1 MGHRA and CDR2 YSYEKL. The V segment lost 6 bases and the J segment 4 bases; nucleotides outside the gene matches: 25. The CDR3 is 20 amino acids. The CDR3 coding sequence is TGCGCCAGCAGTGACAGGGGCGGGAAAGAAGCTTCCCGGACTTTCTATGGCTACACCTTC. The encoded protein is CASSDRGGKEASRTFYGYTF.

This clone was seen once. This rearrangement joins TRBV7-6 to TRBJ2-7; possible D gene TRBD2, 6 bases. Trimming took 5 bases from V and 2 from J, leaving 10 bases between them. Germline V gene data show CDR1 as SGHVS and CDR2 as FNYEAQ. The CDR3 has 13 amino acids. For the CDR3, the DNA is TGTGCCAGCAGCCCCCCGGGAGCCTACGAGCAGTACTTC. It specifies CASSPPGAYEQYF.

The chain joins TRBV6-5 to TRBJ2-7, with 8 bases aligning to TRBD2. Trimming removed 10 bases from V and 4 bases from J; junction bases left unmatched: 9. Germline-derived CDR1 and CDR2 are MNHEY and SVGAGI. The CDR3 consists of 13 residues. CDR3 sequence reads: CATLAGGRYEQYF. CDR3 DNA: TGTGCCACCCTGGCGGGGGGACGGTACGAGCAGTACTTC.